The entry below describes one TCR beta chain. Its antigen is as yet unknown. This sample stems from a study of cytomegalovirus exposure and HLA in healthy donors. Study findings and constraints: When analyzed later, a missense DCLRE1C variant was found to be linked to TCR beta V- and J-gene trimming.

The PCR contained 60 Vbeta and 13 Jbeta primers. Produced via immunoSEQ multiplex PCR; TCRdb's table is partial and in-frame only. The profile covers 150,000 to 200,000 clones, with 55% to 65% appearing a single time and roughly 2.9% taken by the ten largest. Germline-derived CDR1 and CDR2 are SNHLY and FYNNEI. Germline trimming cut 11 bases from V and 3 bases from J; bases unmatched to any gene: 9. The CDR3 runs to 15 residues. Sample: PBMCs. This chain connects TRBV2 to TRBJ2-5, with TRBD2 matching 13 bases. The clonotype was recovered from a man aged 35 to 55 in good health and CMV-seronegative. The CDR3 loop is CAGGLAGVREETQYF. The CDR3 DNA reads as TGTGCCGGAGGACTAGCGGGAGTACGGGAAGAGACCCAGTACTTC.